This T cell receptor (beta chain) emerged from a study of siplizumab effects on memory and regulatory T cells. The assay was immunoSEQ multiplex PCR, and TCRdb's table has in-frame clones only and misses some. The sample has some 100,000 clones, roughly 92% seen once. Regarding the study as a whole: Siplizumab cultures yielded proliferating Tregs whose suppressive function was not confirmed.

This clone appeared once. Its antigen is currently unknown. Germline V gene data show CDR1 as MDHEN and CDR2 as SYDVKM. The CDR3 spans 15 residues. Trimming at V came to 4 bases and at J to 3 bases, leaving 7 bases not matched to a gene. The origin of this receptor is a human donor in good health. The chain links TRBV28 to TRBJ2-7; TRBD2 matches at 9 bases. Sequences were obtained from Tregs sorted from blood. CDR3 DNA sequence: TGTGCCAGCAGTTCTCCAGCGGGAGGAATCTACGAGCAGTACTTC. Translation gives CASSSPAGGIYEQYF.